What follows are 7 T cell receptor beta chains derived from one specimen sequenced in a study of siplizumab effects on memory and regulatory T cells (dated by TCRdb to the late 2010s). Library prep was done by the immunoSEQ multiplex PCR assay. TCRdb provides this immuneACCESS table in a form limited to in-frame rearrangements. Some clones are lacking; in checked studies, under half of them reflect an unresolved V gene, and why the rest are absent is not known. The sample records nearly 85,000 clones, around 90% of which are singletons. Together, the top ten hold more than 1.5% of the sample. Input material: Tregs sorted from blood. The receptors were sampled from a human donor in good health.

The chain links TRBV2 to TRBJ1-5; 7 bases fit TRBD1. Losses at the gene ends were 5 bases for V and 1 base for J; bases not matched to a gene: 8. The CDR3 contains 16 residues. Germline CDR1 reads SNHLY; CDR2 reads FYNNEI. The chain's CDR3 is CASSPQGGLSNQPQHF. CDR3 nucleotide sequence: TGTGCCAGCAGTCCCCAGGGGGGGTTAAGCAATCAGCCCCAGCATTTT.

This clone was seen only a few times. This sequence joins TRBV10-3 and TRBJ1-5; D not resolved. V lost 0 bases and J 2 bases, leaving 5 bases between the germline ends. From germline, CDR1 is ENHRY and CDR2 SYGVKD. This CDR3 is 14 amino acids long. The CDR3 here is CAISESSGNQPQHF. The CDR3 nucleotides are TGTGCCATCAGTGAGTCTAGCGGCAATCAGCCCCAGCATTTT.

The chain joins TRBV4-2 to TRBJ2-1; D is tentatively TRBD1 or TRBD2 (5 bases each). This CDR3 is built from 15 residues. Trimming shortened V by 0 bases and J by 7 bases, and 13 bases separated the two germline ends. CDR1 is LGHNA, CDR2 YNFKEQ, per germline. CDR3 amino acids: CASSQDSRRENEQFF. The DNA of the CDR3 is TGTGCCAGCAGCCAAGATTCCCGCAGGGAGAATGAGCAGTTCTTC.

The chain couples TRBV5-5 to TRBJ1-2, with D possibly TRBD1 on 6 matching bases. Trimming left V 2 bases short and J 4 bases short, with 15 bases between. The CDR3 loop spans 15 amino acids. The germline gives CDR1 SGHKS, CDR2 YYEKEE (reference sequence). The CDR3 spells CASSLHQGIAYGYTF. For the CDR3, the DNA is TGTGCCAGCAGCTTACACCAGGGGATAGCCTATGGCTACACCTTC.

In nucleotides, the CDR3 is TGTGCCATCAGTGACGGCGGGGGAGGGCGCACAGATACGCAGTATTTT. Its translation: CAISDGGGGRTDTQYF. The chain links TRBV10-3 to TRBJ2-3; 7 bases map to TRBD2. Germline CDR1 and CDR2: ENHRY and SYGVKD. Losses at the gene ends were 3 bases for V and 1 base for J; bases not matched to a gene: 7. This CDR3 is 16 amino acids long.

The table lists this clone with a few counts. The J gene is TRBJ2-2, the V gene TRBV9, with 7 bases matching TRBD2. CDR3 size: 17 residues. With 4 bases clipped from V and 0 bases from J, the junction kept 9 bases outside the gene matches. Germline values: CDR1 SGDLS, CDR2 YYNGEE. CDR3 protein: CASSPQGGGANTGELFF. The CDR3 DNA sequence: TGTGCCAGCAGCCCCCAAGGCGGGGGAGCGAACACCGGGGAGCTGTTTTTT.

The chain employs TRBV10-1 and TRBJ2-1; D unresolved. Germline V gives CDR1 WNHNN, CDR2 SYGVQD (reference sequence). CDR3 length: 13 amino acids. The V and J ends lost 2 bases and 8 bases respectively, with 10 bases between them. The CDR3 reads CASSESDGDEQFF. The CDR3 coding sequence is TGCGCCAGCAGTGAGAGTGATGGGGATGAGCAGTTCTTC.